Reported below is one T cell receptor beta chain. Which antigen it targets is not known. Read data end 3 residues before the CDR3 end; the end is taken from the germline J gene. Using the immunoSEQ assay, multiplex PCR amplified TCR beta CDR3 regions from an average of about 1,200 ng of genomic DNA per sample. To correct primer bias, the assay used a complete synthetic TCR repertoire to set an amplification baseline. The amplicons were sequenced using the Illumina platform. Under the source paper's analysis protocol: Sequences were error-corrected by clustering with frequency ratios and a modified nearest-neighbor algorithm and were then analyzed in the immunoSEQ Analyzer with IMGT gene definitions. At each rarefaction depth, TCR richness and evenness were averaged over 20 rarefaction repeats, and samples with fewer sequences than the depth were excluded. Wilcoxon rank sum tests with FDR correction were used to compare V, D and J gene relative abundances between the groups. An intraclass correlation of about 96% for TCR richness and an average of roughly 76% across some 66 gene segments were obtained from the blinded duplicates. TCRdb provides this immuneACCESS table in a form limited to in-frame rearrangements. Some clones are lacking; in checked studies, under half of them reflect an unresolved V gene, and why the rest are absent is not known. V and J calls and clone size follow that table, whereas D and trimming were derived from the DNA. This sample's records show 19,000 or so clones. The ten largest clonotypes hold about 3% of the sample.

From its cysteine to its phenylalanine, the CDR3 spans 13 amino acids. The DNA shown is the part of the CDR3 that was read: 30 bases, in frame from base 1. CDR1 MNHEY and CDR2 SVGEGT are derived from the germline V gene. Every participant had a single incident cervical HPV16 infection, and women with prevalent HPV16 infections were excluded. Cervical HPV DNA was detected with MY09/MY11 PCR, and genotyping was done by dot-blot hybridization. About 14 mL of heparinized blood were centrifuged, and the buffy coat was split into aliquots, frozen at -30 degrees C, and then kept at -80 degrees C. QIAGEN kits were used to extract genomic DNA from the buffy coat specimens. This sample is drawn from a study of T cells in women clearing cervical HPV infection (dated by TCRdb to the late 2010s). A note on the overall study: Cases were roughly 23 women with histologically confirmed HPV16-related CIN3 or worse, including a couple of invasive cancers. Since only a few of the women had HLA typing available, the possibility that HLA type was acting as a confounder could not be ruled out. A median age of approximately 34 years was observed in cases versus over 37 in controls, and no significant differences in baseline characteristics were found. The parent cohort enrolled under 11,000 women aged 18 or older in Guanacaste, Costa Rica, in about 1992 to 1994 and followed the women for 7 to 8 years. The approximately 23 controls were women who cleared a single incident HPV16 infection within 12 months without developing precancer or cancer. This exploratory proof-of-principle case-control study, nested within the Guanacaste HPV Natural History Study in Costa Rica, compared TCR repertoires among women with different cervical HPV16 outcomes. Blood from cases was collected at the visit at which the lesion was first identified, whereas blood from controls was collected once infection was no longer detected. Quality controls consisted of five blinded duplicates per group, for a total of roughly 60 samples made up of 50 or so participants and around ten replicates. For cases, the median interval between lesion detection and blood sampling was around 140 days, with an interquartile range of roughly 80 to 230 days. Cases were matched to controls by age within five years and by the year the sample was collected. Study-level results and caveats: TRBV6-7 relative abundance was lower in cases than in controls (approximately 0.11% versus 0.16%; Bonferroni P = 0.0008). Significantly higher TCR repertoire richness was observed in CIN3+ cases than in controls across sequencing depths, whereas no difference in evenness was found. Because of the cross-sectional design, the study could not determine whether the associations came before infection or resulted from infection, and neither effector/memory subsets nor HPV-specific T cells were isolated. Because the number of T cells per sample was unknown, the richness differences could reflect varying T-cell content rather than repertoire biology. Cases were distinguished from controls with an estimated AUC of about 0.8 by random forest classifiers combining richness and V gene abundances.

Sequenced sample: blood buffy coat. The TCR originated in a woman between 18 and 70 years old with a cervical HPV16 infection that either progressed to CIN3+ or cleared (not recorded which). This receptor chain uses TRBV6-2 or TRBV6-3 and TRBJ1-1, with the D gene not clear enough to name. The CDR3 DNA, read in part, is TGTGCCAGCAGTTACTCGATTGCTCTAGAA. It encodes CASSYSIALE. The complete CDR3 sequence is CASSYSIALEAFF.